The 19 T cell receptor beta chains in this list originate from one sample, sequenced in a study of T-cell reconstitution after alpha-beta-depleted transplantation in children listed by TCRdb under 2016. Receptors were amplified or captured by PCR. The sequencer was an Illumina HiSeq 2500. TCR libraries were prepared with molecular barcoding, using unique molecular identifiers to normalize TCRbeta repertoire quantification. The public reads were quality trimmed at Q25 with fastp and then assembled into clones with MiXCR by TCRdb, keeping productive beta chains. Entries that share a CDR3 protein sequence are merged under the most common genes and DNA. The sample table lists roughly 590,000 distinct CDR3 sequences, roughly 15% of them with a count of one. 0.85% to 1.3% of the sample goes to the ten largest clones. Sequencing used PBMCs from the stem cell graft donor, obtained from the stem cell graft. The receptors shown here come from a human donor who donated a stem cell graft to a child with acute myeloid leukemia.

This clonotype was seen more than once but under ten times. This chain links TRBV10-2 with TRBJ2-6; the D gene is possibly TRBD1 (6 bases). Trimming cost V 7 bases and J 0 bases, with 16 bases left between them. This CDR3 comprises 17 residues. Germline assignment: CDR1 WSHSY and CDR2 SAAADI. The CDR3 DNA sequence: TGCGCCAGCACCCACGACAGGAGACCCTCTGGGGCCAACGTCCTGACTTTC. Amino acids: CASTHDRRPSGANVLTF.

This clonotype was recorded at least ten times. J is TRBJ2-1 and V is TRBV29-1, with D maybe TRBD1 (6 bases). The germline gives CDR1 SQVTM, CDR2 ANQGSEA. This CDR3 is 12 amino acids long. V was shortened by 7 bases and J by 8 bases, with 15 bases between the two germline ends. Here the CDR3 DNA reads TGCAGCGCCCTAACCACAGGGTATGAGCAGTTCTTC. It translates to CSALTTGYEQFF.

This clonotype was seen ten or more times. The gene calls are TRBV29-1 and TRBJ1-5; TRBD1 is a possible D gene (6 bases). The ends were cut back, 2 bases at V and 5 bases at J, with 10 bases in the middle. CDR1 is SQVTM, CDR2 ANQGSEA, per germline. This CDR3 is built from 13 residues. Written as DNA, the CDR3 is TGCAGCGTTGAAACAGGGACGGATCAGCCCCAGCATTTT. Translating gives CSVETGTDQPQHF.

The gene calls are TRBV15 and TRBJ1-5, with D unclear. The V end was cut by 3 bases, the J end by 2 bases, with 11 bases between. The CDR3 loop spans 15 amino acids. CDR1 is LNHNV and CDR2 is YYDKDF in the germline V gene (reference sequence). The CDR3: CATSRGIVGNQPQHF. CDR3 bases: TGTGCCACCAGCAGGGGTATTGTCGGCAATCAGCCCCAGCATTTT.

This clonotype was picked up a small number of times. A much larger clone differs by one base, so this may be a read error. The V gene is TRBV20-1, the J gene TRBJ2-1, with D possibly TRBD2 on 5 matching bases. Germline V gene lookup returns CDR1 DFQATT and CDR2 SNEGSKA (reference sequence). The V and J ends lost 1 base and 7 bases respectively, with 5 bases between them. There are 11 residues in the CDR3. The chain's CDR3 is CSARGENEQFF. The CDR3 nucleotides are TGCAGTGCTAGAGGGGAGAATGAGCAGTTCTTC.

In its sample, this clonotype was seen many times. J is TRBJ1-2 and V is TRBV15, with TRBD1 identical over 7 bases. This CDR3 has 13 amino acids. With V trimmed by 4 bases and J by 8 bases, 7 bases remained unmatched. CDR1 is LNHNV and CDR2 is YYDKDF in the germline V gene (reference sequence). The chain's CDR3 is CATSIEGAEGYTF. Here the CDR3 DNA reads TGTGCCACCAGCATTGAGGGGGCGGAAGGCTACACCTTC.

At least ten counts were recorded for this clonotype. The chain combines TRBV12-3 or TRBV12-4 with TRBJ2-3; possible D gene TRBD2, 7 bases. This CDR3 spans 17 amino acids. Trimming stripped 6 bases from V and 0 bases from J, with 19 bases between. This CDR3 is CASSQIPGGPSTDTQYF. The CDR3 DNA reads TGTGCCAGCAGCCAAATTCCCGGGGGGCCTAGCACAGATACGCAGTATTTT.

The genes are TRBV12-3 or TRBV12-4 and TRBJ2-6; 9 positions match TRBD2. CDR3 length equals 18 residues. The V gene end was trimmed by 6 bases and the J gene end by 0 bases; junction bases not matched to a gene: 9. CDR3 sequence (DNA): TGTGCCAGCAGCATATCTAGCGGGGCCTACTCTGGGGCCAACGTCCTGACTTTC. It translates to CASSISSGAYSGANVLTF.

This clonotype was counted a few times. The chain recombines TRBV7-3 with TRBJ1-5; possibly TRBD1 for D (5 bases). The CDR3 has 13 amino acids. V was cut by 8 bases and J by 2 bases, with 10 bases left in between. Germline CDR1 and CDR2: SGHTA and FQGTGA. CDR3 amino acids: CASGMGGNQPQHF. CDR3 nucleotides: TGTGCCAGCGGGATGGGGGGCAATCAGCCCCAGCATTTT. The full variable domain, its missing parts supplied by reference TRBV7-3 and TRBJ1-5, is GAGVSQTPSNKVTEKGKYVELRCDPISGHTALYWYRQSLGQGPEFLIYFQGTGAADDSGLPNDRFFAVRPEGSVSTLKIQRTERGDSAVYLCASGMGGNQPQHFGDGTRLSIL.

The chain has TRBV20-1 and TRBJ1-5, with D possibly being TRBD1 (5 bases). This CDR3 spans 15 amino acids. Germline CDR1 and CDR2: DFQATT and SNEGSKA (reference sequence). Trimming pared 1 base from V and 0 bases from J, leaving 10 bases between. CDR3 sequence (DNA): TGCAGTGCTAGAGGGGGGGATTATAGCAATCAGCCCCAGCATTTT. Amino acid sequence: CSARGGDYSNQPQHF.

This clonotype was observed at least ten times. The rearrangement links TRBV9 to TRBJ2-3; perhaps TRBD2 as D (5 bases). This CDR3 region has 13 residues. Per the germline V gene, CDR1 is SGDLS and CDR2 is YYNGEE. V lost 0 bases and J lost 6, with 8 bases in between. CDR3 protein: CASSVDSVDTQYF. The CDR3 DNA sequence: TGTGCCAGCAGCGTAGATAGCGTGGATACGCAGTATTTT.

This clonotype was detected ten times or more. The chain couples TRBV7-8 to TRBJ2-5; 8 bases agree with TRBD2. V shed 7 bases, J shed 10 bases, and the junction held 14 bases outside the gene matches. The CDR3 is made up of 14 amino acids. CDR1 SGHVS and CDR2 FQNEAQ come from the germline V gene. CDR3 sequence (DNA): TGTGCCAGCACGGGGCGATTAGCGGGGAGGAACCAGTACTTC. The encoded protein is CASTGRLAGRNQYF. The full variable domain, rest sourced from reference TRBV7-8 and TRBJ2-5, is GAGVSQSPRYKVAKRGQDVALRCDPISGHVSLFWYQQALGQGPEFLTYFQNEAQLDKSGLPSDRFFAERPEGSVSTLKIQRTQQEDSAVYLCASTGRLAGRNQYFGPGTRLLVL.

V is TRBV6-2 or TRBV6-3 and J is TRBJ2-3; 11 bases align to TRBD2. This CDR3 has 16 residues. Germline V gives CDR1 MNHEY, CDR2 SVGEGT. The trim removed 7 bases at V and 4 bases at J, leaving 10 bases unmatched. This CDR3 is CASNPTSGVFADTQYF. The CDR3 bases are TGTGCCAGCAATCCGACTAGCGGGGTGTTCGCAGATACGCAGTATTTT.

This clonotype was detected a few times. V usage is TRBV30 and J usage is TRBJ2-7; TRBD1 matches at 9 bases. V lost 3 bases and J lost 7; bases outside the gene matches: 10. CDR1 and CDR2 from the germline V gene are GTSNPN and SVGIG (reference sequence). This CDR3 is built from 14 residues. CDR3: CAWSAGTGILEQYF. In DNA, the CDR3 is TGTGCCTGGAGCGCCGGGACAGGGATTTTGGAGCAGTACTTC.

The CDR3, as DNA: TGTGCCAGCAGCCCAAGAAGGGGAAACTATGGCTACACCTTC. Translating it yields CASSPRRGNYGYTF. This chain joins TRBV7-8 and TRBJ1-2, with a tentative D call TRBD1 (5 bases). Trimming removed 5 bases from V and 2 bases from J, with 12 bases in between. This CDR3 comprises 14 residues. Germline V lookup: CDR1 SGHVS, CDR2 FQNEAQ.

This clonotype was recorded at least ten times. The genes are TRBV29-1 and TRBJ1-2; D is unresolved. Trimming removed 7 bases from V and 4 bases from J, with 13 bases in between. The CDR3 spans 12 residues. Germline loops: CDR1 SQVTM, CDR2 ANQGSEA. The CDR3 DNA reads TGCAGCGCCATTGGGGAGACCTATGGCTACACCTTC. It translates to CSAIGETYGYTF.

This chain connects TRBV5-6 to TRBJ1-5; D call uncertain. Per germline, CDR1 SGHDT and CDR2 YYEEEE. The V end lost 4 bases, the J end lost 9 bases, and 17 bases lay between the germline ends. CDR3 size: 14 residues. CDR3 bases: TGTGCCAGCAGCCCCTATGTACTTGTAGGGCCCCAGCATTTT. Protein product: CASSPYVLVGPQHF.

The table lists this clonotype with many counts. This chain connects TRBV7-2 to TRBJ2-7; TRBD1 agrees at 11 bases. V lost 4 bases, J lost 5 bases, and 1 base stayed unmatched. Germline V lookup: CDR1 SGHTA, CDR2 FQGNSA. This CDR3 comprises 13 residues. The CDR3 nucleotides are TGTGCCAGCAGCTGGACAGGGGGCAACGAGCAGTACGTC. Translated, it gives CASSWTGGNEQYV.

In its sample, this clonotype was seen many times. The chain is built from TRBV20-1 and TRBJ1-6, with D tentatively TRBD1 (6 bases). The CDR3 extends over 14 amino acids. Trimming shortened V by 6 bases and J by 4 bases, and 13 bases separated the two germline ends. Germline V gives CDR1 DFQATT, CDR2 SNEGSKA (reference sequence). CDR3 coding DNA: TGCAGTGCCCAGGGGTTGTCGTATAATTCACCCCTCCACTTT. It encodes CSAQGLSYNSPLHF.